The 4 T cell receptor beta chains below were found in one sample sequenced in a study of T cells after yellow fever vaccination. TCRdb independently ran MiXCR on the 5' RACE reads; one entry per CDR3 protein. The sample lists around 500,000 distinct CDR3 sequences, 20% to 25% occurring once. The sample in question was PBMCs, obtained roughly 20 days after the first yellow fever vaccination. The receptor set was obtained from a man between 18 and 29 years old who received the YFV17D yellow fever vaccine.

This clonotype was seen at least ten times. The junction does not match germline at one end; this may be a read error. The CDR3 nucleotides read TGTGCTAGCAGCGTAACTAGCGGCGCCGGGGAGCTGTTTTTT. Amino acid sequence: CASSVTSGAGELFF. V is TRBV7-7 and J is TRBJ2-2; 8 positions match TRBD2. The CDR3 contains 14 residues. CDR1 and CDR2 (germline): SSHAT, FNYEAQ (reference sequence). The variable domain in full, completed from reference TRBV7-7 and TRBJ2-2, reads GAGVSQSPRYKVTKRGQDVTLRCDPISSHATLYWYQQALGQGPEFLTYFNYEAQPDKSGLPSDRFSAERPEGSISTLTIQRTEQRDSAMYRCASSVTSGAGELFFGEGSRLTVL.

This clonotype was recorded a few times. The chain employs TRBV20-1 and TRBJ2-1; D gene uncertain. Germline values: CDR1 DFQATT, CDR2 SNEGSKA (reference sequence). CDR3 length: 12 amino acids. V lost 3 bases and J 7 bases, leaving 10 bases between the germline ends. As DNA, the CDR3 is TGCAGTGCTAGCCCGGCCGGGAATGAGCAGTTCTTC. It is translated as CSASPAGNEQFF.

This clonotype was counted only a few times. This rearrangement joins TRBV7-3 to TRBJ2-1, with D possibly matching TRBD1 (5 bases). With 5 bases removed from V and 8 bases from J, the gap between germline ends came to 13 bases. CDR1 and CDR2 (germline): SGHTA, FQGTGA. The CDR3 spans 13 residues. The CDR3 region has the DNA TGTGCCAGCAGCCGGACACTGTCGGATGAGCAGTTCTTC. It is translated as CASSRTLSDEQFF.

This clonotype has a handful of counts. The genes are TRBV5-5 and TRBJ2-7, with 11 nucleotides matching TRBD2. This CDR3 contains 18 residues. Germline V gives CDR1 SGHKS, CDR2 YYEKEE (reference sequence). V trimming: 4 bases; J trimming: 3 bases; junction bases outside the gene matches: 15. The CDR3 bases are TGTGCCAGCAGCGCCGGCACTAGCGGGGGCCTTTTTCGCTACGAGCAGTACTTC. Its protein is CASSAGTSGGLFRYEQYF.